Listed here is a single T cell receptor beta chain. The CDR3 extends over 14 amino acids. V lost 4 bases and J 9 bases, leaving 16 bases between the germline ends. CDR1 SNHLY and CDR2 FYNNEI come from the germline V gene. This sample was included in a study of human T cells and chemical hapten exposure. The time point here: patch test 3, about 24 weeks after DPC sensitization. Treatment in this sample: therapeutic diphenylcyclopropenone sensitization with weekly scalp DPC. Total RNA was extracted from unfractionated whole blood. Source study methods: TCRs per sample had a median of approximately 98,000 and ranged from about 23,224 to 700,000. TCRdb re-derived calls from the RACE reads in MiXCR, one entry per CDR3 protein. Here the V and J calls rest on TCRdb's processing, not on the authors' analysis. The sample records about 190,000 distinct CDR3 sequences, 20% to 25% being singletons.

The rearrangement joins TRBV2 to TRBJ2-1; D might be TRBD1 or TRBD2, each matching 5 bases. The sample consisted of whole blood, taken in connection with sensitization to the hapten diphenylcyclopropenone (DPC). The sequence derives from a woman between 40 and 50 years old with alopecia areata. Some clones in this sample may be carry-over from other donors' samples. The CDR3 sequence: CASSVIPGRVEQFF. In nucleotides, the CDR3 is TGTGCCAGCAGTGTGATCCCGGGGCGGGTTGAGCAGTTCTTC.